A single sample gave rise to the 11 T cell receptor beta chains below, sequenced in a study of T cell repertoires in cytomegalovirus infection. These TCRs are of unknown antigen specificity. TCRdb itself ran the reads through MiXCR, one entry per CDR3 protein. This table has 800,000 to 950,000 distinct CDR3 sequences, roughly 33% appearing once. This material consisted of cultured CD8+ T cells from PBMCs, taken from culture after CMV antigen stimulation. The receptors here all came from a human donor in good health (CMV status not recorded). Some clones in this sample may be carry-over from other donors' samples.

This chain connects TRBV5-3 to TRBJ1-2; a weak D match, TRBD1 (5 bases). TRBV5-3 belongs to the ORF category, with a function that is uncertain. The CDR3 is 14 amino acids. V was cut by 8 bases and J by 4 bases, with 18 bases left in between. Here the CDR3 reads CASSPEEGLYGYTF. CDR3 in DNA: TGTGCCAGCAGCCCGGAGGAGGGGCTCTATGGCTACACCTTC.

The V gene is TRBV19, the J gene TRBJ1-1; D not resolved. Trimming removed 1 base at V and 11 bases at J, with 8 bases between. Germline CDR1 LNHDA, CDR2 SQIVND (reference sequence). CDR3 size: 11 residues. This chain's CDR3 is CASSIGPWAFF. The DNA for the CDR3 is TGTGCCAGTAGTATAGGTCCCTGGGCTTTCTTT.

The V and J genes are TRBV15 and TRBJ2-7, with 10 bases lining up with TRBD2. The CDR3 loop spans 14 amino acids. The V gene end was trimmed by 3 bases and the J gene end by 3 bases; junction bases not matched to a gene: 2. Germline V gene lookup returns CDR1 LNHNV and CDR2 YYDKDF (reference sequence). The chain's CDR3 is CATSSSSGGYEQYF. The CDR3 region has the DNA TGTGCCACCAGCAGCTCTAGCGGGGGCTACGAGCAGTACTTC.

The CDR3 is CSVVEVRETQYF. The CDR3, as DNA: TGCAGCGTTGTGGAGGTGCGGGAGACCCAGTACTTC. The chain has TRBV29-1 and TRBJ2-5; perhaps TRBD2 as D (5 bases). Germline CDR1 SQVTM, CDR2 ANQGSEA. The length of the CDR3 is 12 residues. Trimming took off 4 bases at V and 5 bases at J, with 11 bases between the two ends.

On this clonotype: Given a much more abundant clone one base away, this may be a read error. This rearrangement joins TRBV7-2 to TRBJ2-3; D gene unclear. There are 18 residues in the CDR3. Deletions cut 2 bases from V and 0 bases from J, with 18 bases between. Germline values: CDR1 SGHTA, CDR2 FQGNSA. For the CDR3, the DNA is TGTGCCAGCAGCTTATCCGTTCTAGTGGGGATTAGCACAGATACGCAGTATTTT. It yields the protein CASSLSVLVGISTDTQYF.

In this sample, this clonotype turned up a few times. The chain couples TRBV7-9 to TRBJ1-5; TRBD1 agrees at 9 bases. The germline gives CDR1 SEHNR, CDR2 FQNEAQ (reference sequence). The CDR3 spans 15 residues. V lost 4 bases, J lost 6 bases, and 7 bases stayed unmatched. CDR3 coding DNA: TGTGCCAGCAGCTCCTGGGACAGGGATGGTCAGCCCCAGCATTTT. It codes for CASSSWDRDGQPQHF.

CDR3 in DNA: TGTGCCAGCAGCCTAGGTTCGGGGGCCGGGGGCACTGAAGCTTTCTTT. Protein product: CASSLGSGAGGTEAFF. V and J are TRBV9 and TRBJ1-1, with D perhaps TRBD1 (6 bases). The V end was cut by 4 bases, the J end by 4 bases, with 20 bases between. Germline V lookup: CDR1 SGDLS, CDR2 YYNGEE. The CDR3 consists of 16 residues.

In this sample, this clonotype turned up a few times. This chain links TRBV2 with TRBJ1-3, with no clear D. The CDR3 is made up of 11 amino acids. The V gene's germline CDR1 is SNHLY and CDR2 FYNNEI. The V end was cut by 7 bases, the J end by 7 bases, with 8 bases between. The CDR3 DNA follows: TGTGCCAGCAACGGAGGGAACACCATATATTTT. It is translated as CASNGGNTIYF.

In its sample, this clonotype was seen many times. CDR3 coding DNA: TGTGCCAGCAGCTTAACCGGGGGCGGAGGGGCCAACGTCCTGACTTTC. This sequence encodes CASSLTGGGGANVLTF. The V and J genes are TRBV7-3 and TRBJ2-6; D might be TRBD1 or TRBD2, each matching 6 bases. The CDR3 contains 16 residues. Germline assignment: CDR1 SGHTA and CDR2 FQGTGA. Deletions cut 0 bases from V and 4 bases from J, with 10 bases between.

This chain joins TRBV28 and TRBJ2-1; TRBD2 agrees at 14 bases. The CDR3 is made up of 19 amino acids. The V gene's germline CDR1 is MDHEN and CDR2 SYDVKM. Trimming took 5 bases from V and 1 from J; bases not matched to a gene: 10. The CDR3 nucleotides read TGTGCCAGCAGTCCGGGACTAGCGGGGGCCTTCCAATCCTACAATGAGCAGTTCTTC. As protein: CASSPGLAGAFQSYNEQFF.

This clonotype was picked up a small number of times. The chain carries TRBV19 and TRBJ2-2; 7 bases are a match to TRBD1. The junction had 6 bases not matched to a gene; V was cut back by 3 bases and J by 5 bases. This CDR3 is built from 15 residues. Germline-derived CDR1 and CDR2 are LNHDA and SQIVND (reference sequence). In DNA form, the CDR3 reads TGTGCCAGTAGTATCGAGGGGGCGCGAACCGGGGAGCTGTTTTTT. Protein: CASSIEGARTGELFF.